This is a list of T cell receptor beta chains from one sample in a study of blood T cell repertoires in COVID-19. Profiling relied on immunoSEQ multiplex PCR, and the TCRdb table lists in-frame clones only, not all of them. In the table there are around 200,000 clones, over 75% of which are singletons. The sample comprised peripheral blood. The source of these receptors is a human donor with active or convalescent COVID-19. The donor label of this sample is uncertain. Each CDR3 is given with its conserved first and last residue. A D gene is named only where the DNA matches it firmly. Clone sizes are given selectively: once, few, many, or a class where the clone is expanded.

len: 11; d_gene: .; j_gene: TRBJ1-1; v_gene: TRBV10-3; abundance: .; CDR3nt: TGTGCCATACGGGGGGGGACTGAAGCTTTCTTT; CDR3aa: CAIRGGTEAFF
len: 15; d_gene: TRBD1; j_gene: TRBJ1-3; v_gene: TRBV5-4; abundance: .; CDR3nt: TGTGCCAGCAGCCCCGGGACAGTCTCTGGAAACACCATATATTTT; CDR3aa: CASSPGTVSGNTIYF
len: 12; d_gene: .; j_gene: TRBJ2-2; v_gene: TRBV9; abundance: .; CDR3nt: TGTGCCAGCAGTCGGGGCACCGGGGAGCTGTTTTTT; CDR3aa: CASSRGTGELFF
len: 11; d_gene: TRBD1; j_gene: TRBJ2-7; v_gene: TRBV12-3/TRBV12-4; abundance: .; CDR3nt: TGTGCCAGCACCGGGACAGGGGGACAGTACTTC; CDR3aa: CASTGTGGQYF
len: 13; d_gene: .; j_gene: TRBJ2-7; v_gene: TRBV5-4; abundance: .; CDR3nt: TGTGCCAGCAGCTTGGACAGAGACTACGAGCAGTACTTC; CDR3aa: CASSLDRDYEQYF
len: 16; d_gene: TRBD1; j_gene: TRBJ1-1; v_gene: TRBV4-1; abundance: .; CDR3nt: TGCGCCAGCAGCCGCCCAGCCGGGACAGGGAACACTGAAGCTTTCTTT; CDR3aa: CASSRPAGTGNTEAFF
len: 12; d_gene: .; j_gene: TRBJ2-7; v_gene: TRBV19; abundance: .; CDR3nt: TGTGCCAGTAGTGACGACAGCTACGAGCAGTACTTC; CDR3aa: CASSDDSYEQYF
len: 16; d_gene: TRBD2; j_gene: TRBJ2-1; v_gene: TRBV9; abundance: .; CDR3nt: TGTGCCAGCAGCGTAGAAAGTAGCGGGAGGGCCCGGGAGCAGTTCTTC; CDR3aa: CASSVESSGRAREQFF
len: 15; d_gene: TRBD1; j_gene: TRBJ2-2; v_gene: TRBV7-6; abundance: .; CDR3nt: TGTGCCAGCAGGTTACAGGGGGGCAGAACCGGGGAGCTGTTTTTT; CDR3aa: CASRLQGGRTGELFF
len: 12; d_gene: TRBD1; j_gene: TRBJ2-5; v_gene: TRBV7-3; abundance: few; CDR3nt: TGTGCCAGCGGCGACAGGGATGGGACCCAGTACTTC; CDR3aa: CASGDRDGTQYF
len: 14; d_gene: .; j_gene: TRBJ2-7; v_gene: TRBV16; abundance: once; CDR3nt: TGTGCCAGCAGCCAATGGGCACAAGCCTACGAGCAGTACTTC; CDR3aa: CASSQWAQAYEQYF
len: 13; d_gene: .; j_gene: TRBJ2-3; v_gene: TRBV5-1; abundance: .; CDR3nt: TGCGCCAGCAGCCTCAGGGGCACAGATACGCAGTATTTT; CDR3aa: CASSLRGTDTQYF
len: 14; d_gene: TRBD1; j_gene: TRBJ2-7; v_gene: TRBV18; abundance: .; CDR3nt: TGTGCCAGCTCACCAGAACTTGACAGGGTCGAGCAGTACTTC; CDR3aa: CASSPELDRVEQYF
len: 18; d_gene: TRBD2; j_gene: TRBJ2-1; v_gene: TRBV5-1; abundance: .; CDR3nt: TGCGCCAGCAGCTTGGGAATCTTAGCGGGAGGGGCTTACAATGAGCAGTTCTTC; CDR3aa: CASSLGILAGGAYNEQFF
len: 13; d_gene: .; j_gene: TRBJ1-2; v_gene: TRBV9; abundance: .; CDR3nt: TGTGCCAGCAGCGGTCCCAGGGAGGATGGCTACACCTTC; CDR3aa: CASSGPREDGYTF
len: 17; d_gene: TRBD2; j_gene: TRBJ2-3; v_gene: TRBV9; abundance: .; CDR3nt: TGTGCCAGCAGCGCGAGGACTAGCCCGCTCGGCACAGATACGCAGTATTTT; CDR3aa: CASSARTSPLGTDTQYF
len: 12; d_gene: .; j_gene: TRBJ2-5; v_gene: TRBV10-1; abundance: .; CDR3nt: TGCGCCAGCAGGACCGCCGTAGGGGCCCAGTACTTC; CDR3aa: CASRTAVGAQYF
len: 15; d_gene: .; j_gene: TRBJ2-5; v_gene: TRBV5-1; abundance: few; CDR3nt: TGCGCCAGCAGCCTCTCATGGGGCAGTCAGGAGACCCAGTACTTC; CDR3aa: CASSLSWGSQETQYF
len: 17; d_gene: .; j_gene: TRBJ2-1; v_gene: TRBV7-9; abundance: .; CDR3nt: TGTGCCAGCAGCCGCGTCCTAGGGGGGGAAGGGTACAATGAGCAGTTCTTC; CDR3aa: CASSRVLGGEGYNEQFF
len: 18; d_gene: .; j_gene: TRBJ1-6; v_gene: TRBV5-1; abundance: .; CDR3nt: TGCGCCAGCAGCTTAGAGGGGCGCAGGGGCTCCTATAATTCACCCCTCCACTTT; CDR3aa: CASSLEGRRGSYNSPLHF
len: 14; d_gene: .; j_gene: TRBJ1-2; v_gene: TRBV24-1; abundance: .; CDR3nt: TGTGCCACCAGTGAAAAGGACTATTTCTATGGCTACACCTTC; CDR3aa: CATSEKDYFYGYTF
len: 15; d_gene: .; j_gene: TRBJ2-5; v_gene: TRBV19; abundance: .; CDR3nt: TGTGCCAGTAGTACCCCCGTGGAGGCTCAAGAGACCCAGTACTTC; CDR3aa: CASSTPVEAQETQYF
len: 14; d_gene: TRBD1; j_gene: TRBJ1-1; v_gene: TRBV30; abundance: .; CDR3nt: TGTGCCTGGAGGGAGGGACAGGGGCGAACTGAAGCTTTCTTT; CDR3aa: CAWREGQGRTEAFF
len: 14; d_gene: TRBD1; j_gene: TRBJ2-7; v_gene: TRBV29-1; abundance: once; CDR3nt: TGCAGCGTTGGGTCGAGACAGGGGATTCACGAGCAGTACTTC; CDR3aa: CSVGSRQGIHEQYF
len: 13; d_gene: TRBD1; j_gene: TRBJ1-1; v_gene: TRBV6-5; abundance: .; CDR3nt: TGTGCCAGCAGTTCCTTACAGGGGAATGAAGCTTTCTTT; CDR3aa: CASSSLQGNEAFF
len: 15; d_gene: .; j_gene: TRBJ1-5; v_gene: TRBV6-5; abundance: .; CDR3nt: TGTGCCAGCAGTTACAGTCTACAGCTGAATCAGCCCCAGCATTTT; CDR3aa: CASSYSLQLNQPQHF
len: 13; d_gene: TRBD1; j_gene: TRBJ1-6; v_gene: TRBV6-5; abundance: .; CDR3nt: TGTGCCAGCAGTTACGGACAGGGTTCACCCCTCCACTTT; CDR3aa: CASSYGQGSPLHF
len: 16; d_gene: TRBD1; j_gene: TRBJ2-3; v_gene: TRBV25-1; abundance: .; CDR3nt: TGTGCCAGCAGTGAGGCGAGACAGGGGTACACAGATACGCAGTATTTT; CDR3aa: CASSEARQGYTDTQYF
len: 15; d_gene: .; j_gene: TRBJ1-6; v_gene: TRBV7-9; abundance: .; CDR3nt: TGTGCCAGCAGCCTAGACAGAGCCTATAATTCACCCCTCCACTTT; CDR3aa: CASSLDRAYNSPLHF
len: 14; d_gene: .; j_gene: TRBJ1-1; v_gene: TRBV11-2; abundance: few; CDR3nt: TGTGCCAGCAGCTTAGCTGGGGGGTACACTGAAGCTTTCTTT; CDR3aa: CASSLAGGYTEAFF
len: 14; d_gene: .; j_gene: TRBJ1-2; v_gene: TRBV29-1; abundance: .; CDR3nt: TGCAGCGTTGAAGGTCTTCTCGGGAGGTCTGGCTACACCTTC; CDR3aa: CSVEGLLGRSGYTF
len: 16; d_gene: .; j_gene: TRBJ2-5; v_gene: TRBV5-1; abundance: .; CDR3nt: TGCGCCAGCAGCCTTCAACCCCGACACGAGCAAGAGACCCAGTACTTC; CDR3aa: CASSLQPRHEQETQYF
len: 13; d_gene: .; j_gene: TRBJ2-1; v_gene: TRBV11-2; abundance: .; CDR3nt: TGTGCCAGCAGCTCGACTAATTACAATGAGCAGTTCTTC; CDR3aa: CASSSTNYNEQFF
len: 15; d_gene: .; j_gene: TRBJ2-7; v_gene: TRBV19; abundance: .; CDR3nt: TGTGCCAGTAGCCCCACCTTTGAGGGAGAGTACGAGCAGTACTTC; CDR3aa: CASSPTFEGEYEQYF
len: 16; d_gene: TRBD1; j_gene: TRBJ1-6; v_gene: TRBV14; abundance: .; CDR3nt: TGTGCCAGCAGCCAGCCGCAGACAGGGGTCCGTTCACCCCTCCACTTT; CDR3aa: CASSQPQTGVRSPLHF
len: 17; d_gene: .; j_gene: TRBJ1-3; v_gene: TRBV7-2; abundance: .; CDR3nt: TGTGCCAGCAGCATAGTGGGAACCGGGACACATGGAAACACCATATATTTT; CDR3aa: CASSIVGTGTHGNTIYF
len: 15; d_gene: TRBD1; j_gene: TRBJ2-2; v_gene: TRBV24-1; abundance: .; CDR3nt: TGTGCCATCCAGGCGGACAGGGGAGAGGTCGGGGAGCTGTTTTTT; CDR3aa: CAIQADRGEVGELFF
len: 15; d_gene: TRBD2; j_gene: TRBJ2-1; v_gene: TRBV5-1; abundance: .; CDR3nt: TGCGCCAGTAGCAGGCTAGCGGGAGATGGGAATGAGCAGTTCTTC; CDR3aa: CASSRLAGDGNEQFF
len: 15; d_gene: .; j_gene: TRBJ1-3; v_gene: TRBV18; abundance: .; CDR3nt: TGTGCCAGCTCGCGCGAAGCCCAGGGTGGAAACACCATATATTTT; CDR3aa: CASSREAQGGNTIYF
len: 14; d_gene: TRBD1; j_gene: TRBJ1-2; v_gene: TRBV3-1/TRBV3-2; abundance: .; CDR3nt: TGTGCCAGCAGCACAACAGGGGGCGGGTATGGCTACACCTTC; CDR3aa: CASSTTGGGYGYTF
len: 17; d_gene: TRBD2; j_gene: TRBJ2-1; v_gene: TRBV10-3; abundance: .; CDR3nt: TGTGCCCCCAGGGGGACTAGCGGGAGGGAGGACTACAATGAGCAGTTCTTC; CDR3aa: CAPRGTSGREDYNEQFF
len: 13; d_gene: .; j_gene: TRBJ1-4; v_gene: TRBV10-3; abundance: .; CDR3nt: TGTGCCACCTCGACGGGGGGTCTTGAAAAACTGTTTTTT; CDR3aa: CATSTGGLEKLFF
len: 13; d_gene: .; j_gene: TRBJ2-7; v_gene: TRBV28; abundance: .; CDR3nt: TGTGCCAGCACCCCGCCAGGGCCCTACGAGCAGTACTTC; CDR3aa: CASTPPGPYEQYF
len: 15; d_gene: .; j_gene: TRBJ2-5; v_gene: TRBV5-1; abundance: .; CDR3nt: TGCGCCAGCAGCCCCCTTGCCGTGAGGCAAGAGACCCAGTACTTC; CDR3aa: CASSPLAVRQETQYF
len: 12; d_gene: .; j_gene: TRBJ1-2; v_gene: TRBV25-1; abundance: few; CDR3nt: TGTGCCAGCACCCCAGACAGTTTTGGCTACACCTTC; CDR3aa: CASTPDSFGYTF
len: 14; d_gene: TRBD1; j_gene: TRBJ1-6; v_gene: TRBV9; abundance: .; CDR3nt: TGTGCCAGCAGCGGACTTTCAGGGGGTTCACCCCTCCACTTT; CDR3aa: CASSGLSGGSPLHF
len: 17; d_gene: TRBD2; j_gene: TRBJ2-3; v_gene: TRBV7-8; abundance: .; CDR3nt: TGTGCCAGCAGCTTATCAATTCTAGCGGGAGTTTCAGATACGCAGTATTTT; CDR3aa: CASSLSILAGVSDTQYF
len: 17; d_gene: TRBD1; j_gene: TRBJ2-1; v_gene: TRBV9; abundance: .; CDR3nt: TGTGCCAGCAGCGTATCCCTCGACAGGGTGACCAACAATGAGCAGTTCTTC; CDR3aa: CASSVSLDRVTNNEQFF
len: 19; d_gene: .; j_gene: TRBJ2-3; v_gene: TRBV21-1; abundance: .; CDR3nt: TGTGCCGATGGACGGGGAGAGCGAGGGAGGGAAAGGAGGACAGATACGCAGTATTTT; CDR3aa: CADGRGERGRERRTDTQYF
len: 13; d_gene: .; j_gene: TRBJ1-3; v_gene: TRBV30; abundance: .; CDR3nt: TGTGCCCGCCTAGGAGGCTCTGGAAACACCATATATTTT; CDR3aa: CARLGGSGNTIYF